This T cell receptor (beta chain) comes out of a study of T-cell reconstitution after alpha-beta-depleted transplantation in children. J lost 3 bases, V lost 4 bases, and 5 bases had no gene match. This CDR3 spans 15 amino acids. Germline values: CDR1 SGHRS, CDR2 YFSETQ. The library targeted TCRbeta and was prepared with unique molecular identifiers. MiXCR, applied by TCRdb to the PCR reads, yields one record per CDR3 protein. The sample lists about 600,000 distinct CDR3 sequences, roughly 10% occurring once. This sequence joins TRBV5-1 and TRBJ2-4; 9 bases map to TRBD2. The receptor's source is a human donor who donated a stem cell graft to a child with acute myeloid leukemia. Here the sequenced sample was PBMCs from the stem cell graft donor, taken from the stem cell graft. CDR3 region: CASSRTSEGKNIQYF. CDR3 coding DNA: TGCGCCAGCAGCAGGACTAGCGAGGGCAAAAACATTCAGTACTTC. The whole variable domain, filled in from reference TRBV5-1 and TRBJ2-4, reads KAGVTQTPRYLIKTRGQQVTLSCSPISGHRSVSWYQQTPGQGLQFLFEYFSETQRNKGNFPGRFSGRQFSNSRSEMNVSTLELGDSALYLCASSRTSEGKNIQYFGAGTRLSVL.